The 25 T cell receptor beta chains below were found in one sample sequenced in a study of T cells after yellow fever vaccination (dated by TCRdb to about 2019). Preparation of the library involved 5' RACE. These reads were obtained on an Illumina HiSeq 2500. TCRdb cleaned the public reads at Q25 with fastp, built clones with MiXCR and kept in-frame beta chains. Every distinct CDR3 protein forms one entry, paired with its most common genes and DNA. Within this sample are approximately 150,000 distinct CDR3 sequences, with about 6.2% of them counted one time only. Jointly, the top ten make up just under 3% of the sample. Read against the paper, the sample's treatment or condition label means: live attenuated yellow fever vaccine strain. The source was CD4+ T cells sorted from PBMCs, collected on the day of the first yellow fever vaccination. These receptors were collected from a man between 18 and 35 years old who received the YFV17D yellow fever vaccine.

The rearrangement joins TRBV6-1 to TRBJ2-7; the D gene is possibly TRBD2 (6 bases). This CDR3 has 14 amino acids. V was clipped by 2 bases and J by 3 bases, with 11 bases between them. The germline V gene encodes CDR1 MNHNS and CDR2 SASEGT. CDR3 DNA: TGTGCCAGCAGTGAAATCGTGGGAGGCTACGAGCAGTACGTC. This sequence encodes CASSEIVGGYEQYV.

This clonotype was observed many times. The genes are TRBV7-2 and TRBJ2-1, with D possibly TRBD2 on 5 matching bases. There are 13 residues in the CDR3. V lost 3 bases to trimming and J lost 6 bases, with 9 bases between them. Germline CDR1 SGHTA, CDR2 FQGNSA. The CDR3, as DNA: TGTGCCAGCAGCTTCTCTGGGAGCAATGAGCAGTTCTTC. Protein sequence: CASSFSGSNEQFF.

Here the CDR3 DNA reads TGTGCCAGTAGTACTCGTACAGGGATCCAAGAGACCCAGTACTTC. It specifies CASSTRTGIQETQYF. This rearrangement joins TRBV19 to TRBJ2-5; D perhaps matches TRBD1 (6 bases). The germline CDR1 and CDR2 sequences are LNHDA and SQIVND (reference sequence). V was clipped by 4 bases and J by 1 base, with 13 bases between them. This CDR3 has 15 amino acids.

This clonotype appeared a few times. The genes are TRBV20-1 and TRBJ2-3; D gene ambiguous. This CDR3 has 15 residues. V lost 6 bases and J lost 1, with 17 bases in between. Germline V gene sequence: CDR1 DFQATT, CDR2 SNEGSKA (reference sequence). This chain's CDR3 is CSAYSERPRTDTQYF. CDR3 coding DNA: TGCAGTGCCTATTCGGAGCGCCCGCGCACAGATACGCAGTATTTT.

The V call is TRBV21-1, the J call TRBJ2-7. TRBV21-1 is a listed pseudogene. The CDR3 runs 9 residues. Here the CDR3 reads CASMDQQYV. The CDR3 DNA follows: TGTGCCAGCATGGACCAGCAGTACGTC.

This clonotype was detected only a few times. The CDR3 loop is CARTTNYTGELFF. The DNA of the CDR3 is TGTGCCCGAACTACGAATTACACCGGGGAGCTGTTTTTT. The chain has TRBV21-1 and TRBJ2-2. TRBV21-1 is a known pseudogene. This CDR3 is built from 13 residues.

At least ten counts were recorded for this clonotype. The chain carries TRBV10-3 and TRBJ2-1, with D possibly matching TRBD1 (5 bases). Germline lookup yields CDR1 ENHRY and CDR2 SYGVKD. V lost 10 bases and J 6 bases, leaving 10 bases between the germline ends. This CDR3 has 11 residues. For the CDR3, the DNA is TGTGCCACCCGGACACTCAATGAGCAGTTCTTC. As protein: CATRTLNEQFF.

Many counts were recorded for this clonotype. J is TRBJ2-7 and V is TRBV5-1, with 9 bases lining up with TRBD1. V dropped 4 bases and J dropped 5; count of bases not matched to a gene: 13. CDR1 SGHRS and CDR2 YFSETQ come from the germline V gene. The CDR3 covers 16 residues. CDR3 in amino acids: CASSPAGGQGFNEQYV. In DNA, the CDR3 is TGCGCCAGCAGCCCCGCCGGGGGACAGGGCTTTAACGAGCAGTACGTC.

The table lists this clonotype with many counts. V is TRBV20-1 and J is TRBJ1-5; D may be TRBD1 (5 bases). Germline assignment: CDR1 DFQATT and CDR2 SNEGSKA (reference sequence). Trimming took off 3 bases at V and 2 bases at J, with 8 bases between the two ends. This CDR3 is built from 13 residues. The CDR3 region has the DNA TGCAGTGCTAGGGGGCACGGCAATCAGCCCCAGCATTTT. Translation: CSARGHGNQPQHF.

This clonotype occurred many times. The rearrangement joins TRBV5-4 to TRBJ2-1; TRBD2 agrees at 14 bases. With 3 bases clipped from V and 3 bases from J, the junction kept 5 bases outside the gene matches. Germline lookup yields CDR1 SGHNT and CDR2 YYREEE (reference sequence). The CDR3 loop spans 17 amino acids. CDR3 in amino acids: CASSWGLAGAIYNEQFF. The DNA for the CDR3 is TGTGCCAGCAGCTGGGGACTAGCGGGGGCCATCTACAATGAGCAGTTCTTC.

In its sample, this clonotype was seen many times. The rearrangement uses TRBV7-8 and TRBJ1-5; the D gene is possibly TRBD1 (6 bases). V was clipped by 4 bases and J by 3 bases, with 13 bases between them. CDR1 and CDR2 (germline): SGHVS, FQNEAQ. This CDR3 region has 15 residues. CDR3 bases: TGTGCCAGCAGCTCCCACAGGGTTCCCAATCAGCCCCAGCATTTT. Translation: CASSSHRVPNQPQHF.

This clonotype was found many times. CDR3 coding DNA: TGTGCCAGCAGACCTAACAGGGATCATTCACCCCTCCACTTT. Protein: CASRPNRDHSPLHF. This rearrangement joins TRBV6-1 to TRBJ1-6, with D perhaps TRBD1 (6 bases). The CDR3 runs to 14 residues. Deletions cut 6 bases from V and 8 bases from J, with 14 bases between. In germline, CDR1 is MNHNS, CDR2 SASEGT.

This clonotype was observed many times. The chain carries TRBV5-1 and TRBJ2-7, with 8 nucleotides matching TRBD1. Germline-derived CDR1 and CDR2 are SGHRS and YFSETQ. The ends lost 7 bases at V and 9 bases at J; junction bases unmatched: 12. The length of the CDR3 is 13 residues. The DNA of the CDR3 is TGCGCCAGCGGGGCAGGGGGCGCAGACACGCAGTACGTC. It codes for CASGAGGADTQYV.

This clonotype has ten or more counts. The rearrangement joins TRBV20-1 to TRBJ2-5; 7 bases are shared with TRBD2. This CDR3 is 16 amino acids long. Trimming took 0 bases from V and 3 from J; bases not matched to a gene: 10. Germline V lookup: CDR1 DFQATT, CDR2 SNEGSKA (reference sequence). The CDR3 nucleotides read TGCAGTGCTAGAGATGGGGTAGGAGCGGGGAAAGAGACCCAGTACTTC. Protein sequence: CSARDGVGAGKETQYF.

This clonotype was picked up a small number of times. The rearrangement uses TRBV6-1 and TRBJ1-1; D remains ambiguous. Germline CDR1 reads MNHNS; CDR2 reads SASEGT. CDR3 length equals 14 residues. Trimming removed 6 bases at V and 1 base at J, with 12 bases between. The CDR3 here is CASSDLAANTEAFF. The CDR3 DNA reads as TGTGCCAGCAGCGATCTTGCAGCGAACACTGAAGCTTTCTTT.

This sequence joins TRBV5-5 and TRBJ2-7; TRBD2 matches at 16 bases. V was clipped by 5 bases and J by 4 bases; unmatched bases: 12. This CDR3 is 18 amino acids long. In germline, CDR1 is SGHKS, CDR2 YYEKEE (reference sequence). The CDR3 sequence is CASRDPGLAGGRGYEQYV. CDR3 bases: TGTGCCAGCAGGGACCCGGGACTAGCGGGGGGGCGAGGGTACGAGCAGTACGTC.

This clonotype was detected many times. It may be a read error: a sequence one base away is much more abundant. The gene calls are TRBV2 and TRBJ2-2; a possible D gene is TRBD1 (5 bases). The CDR3 extends over 19 amino acids. V was trimmed by 10 bases and J by 4 bases, leaving 31 bases between them. Germline V gives CDR1 SNHLY, CDR2 FYNNEI. Here the CDR3 reads CAIKIYRFQGVLFTGELFF. Written as DNA, the CDR3 is TGTGCCATCAAAATTTACAGGTTTCAAGGGGTGCTATTCACCGGGGAGCTGTTTTTT.

This clonotype has at least ten counts. V gene TRBV12-3 or TRBV12-4 combines with J gene TRBJ2-7; D unclear. V lost 3 bases to trimming and J lost 6 bases, with 6 bases between them. The CDR3 has 11 residues. CDR3 region: CASSFYREQYF. In nucleotides, the CDR3 is TGTGCCAGCAGTTTTTATCGCGAGCAGTACTTC.

This clonotype appeared many times. The chain is built from TRBV5-1 and TRBJ1-2, with 7 bases lining up with TRBD1. The V gene end was trimmed by 5 bases and the J gene end by 2 bases; junction bases not matched to a gene: 12. CDR1 and CDR2 from the germline V gene are SGHRS and YFSETQ. CDR3 length: 16 amino acids. CDR3 nucleotide sequence: TGCGCCAGCAGTAGCCCAGGGGGTCTCGCGAACTATGGCTACACCTTC. The encoded protein is CASSSPGGLANYGYTF.

This clonotype came up a few times. V usage is TRBV9 and J usage is TRBJ1-5, with TRBD1 matching 7 bases. Germline CDR1 SGDLS, CDR2 YYNGEE. V gave up 0 bases and J gave up 4 bases; unmatched junction bases: 4. CDR3 size: 15 residues. The CDR3 loop is CASSVGGGPNQPQHF. CDR3 nucleotides: TGTGCCAGCAGCGTAGGAGGGGGCCCTAATCAGCCCCAGCATTTT. The entire variable domain, with the rest obtained from reference TRBV9 and TRBJ1-5, is as follows: DSGVTQTPKHLITATGQRVTLRCSPRSGDLSVYWYQQSLDQGLQFLIQYYNGEERAKGNILERFSAQQFPDLHSELNLSSLELGDSALYFCASSVGGGPNQPQHFGDGTRLSIL.

The V gene is TRBV28, the J gene TRBJ1-5, with D unresolved. The V gene lost 5 bases and the J gene lost 5 bases, with 13 bases spanning the gap. Germline CDR1 MDHEN, CDR2 SYDVKM. The CDR3 has 14 residues. CDR3 coding DNA: TGTGCCAGCAGTCCCCCTACACCGTATCAGCCCCAGCATTTT. Residues: CASSPPTPYQPQHF.

This clonotype was observed many times. This chain connects TRBV7-9 to TRBJ1-1; D is unresolved. Germline V gives CDR1 SEHNR, CDR2 FQNEAQ (reference sequence). V lost 5 bases, J lost 4 bases, and 14 bases lay in between. This CDR3 region has 14 residues. The CDR3 region is CASSTLAGGTEAFF. The CDR3 coding sequence is TGTGCCAGCAGCACCTTAGCGGGCGGCACTGAAGCTTTCTTT.

Concerning this clonotype itself: The germline gene is not matched at one end of the junction; a read error may be the cause. This chain links TRBV6-2 or TRBV6-3 with TRBJ2-7; 8 bases are a match to TRBD2. This CDR3 is built from 13 residues. Per germline, CDR1 MNHEY and CDR2 SVGEGT. CDR3 region: CASSRGSCGGPSF. CDR3 coding DNA: TGTGCCAGCAGTCGGGGGTCTTGCGGGGGGCCCTCCTTC.

This clonotype has a count of ten or more. The rearrangement joins TRBV10-3 to TRBJ2-3; 11 positions agree with TRBD1. The CDR3 consists of 13 residues. From germline, CDR1 is ENHRY and CDR2 SYGVKD. Trimming at V came to 6 bases and at J to 4 bases, leaving 0 bases not matched to a gene. Written as DNA, the CDR3 is TGTGCCATCAGGGGACAGGGGGCAGATACGCAGTATTTT. Residues: CAIRGQGADTQYF.

This clonotype was counted at least ten times. CDR3 loop: CSARHSGHRNTGELFF. The CDR3 DNA sequence: TGCAGTGCTAGACATTCGGGACACCGTAACACCGGGGAGCTGTTTTTT. The V and J genes are TRBV20-1 and TRBJ2-2, with D possibly TRBD1 on 6 matching bases. CDR1 and CDR2 from the germline V gene are DFQATT and SNEGSKA (reference sequence). The CDR3 is 16 residues long. V shed 2 bases and J shed 2 bases, with 15 bases lying between them.